This T cell receptor (beta chain) originates from a study of T-cell memory formation after mild COVID-19. Study-wide points: Pre-infection memory carried some responding clones, suggesting that cross-reactive memory joined. Clones that got smaller from day 15 to 85 had even CD4/CD8, while clones growing later tipped toward CD4+. Contracting CD8+ clones were enriched in EMRA, CD4+ mainly in CM and EM.

This clonotype was counted a few times. Its specificity is unknown. The ends lost 4 bases at V and 5 bases at J; junction bases unmatched: 6. This CDR3 is 16 amino acids long. CDR1 is MRHNA and CDR2 is SNTAGT in the germline V gene. Using its own MiXCR run on the 5' RACE reads, TCRdb lists one record per CDR3 protein. The data contain around 400,000 distinct CDR3 sequences, 20% to 30% of them singletons. The chain couples TRBV6-4 to TRBJ2-1; 12 nucleotides match TRBD2. Material: PBMCs or a T cell subset sorted from them (not recorded which). This receptor was identified in an adult woman who had mild COVID-19 (a few samples of this study predate the infection). Cell type and time point are not known. The CDR3 reads CASSGTGLAGNNEQFF. As DNA, the CDR3 is TGTGCCAGCAGTGGGACCGGACTAGCGGGGAACAATGAGCAGTTCTTC.